Each of the 28 T cell receptor beta chains below was sequenced from the same sample in a study of CD8 T cells in ankylosing spondylitis. Via MiXCR, TCRdb re-called the 5' RACE reads, giving one row per CDR3 protein. The table shows a few hundred thousand distinct CDR3 sequences, with 20% to 25% occurring only once. The sample consisted of blood, either unsorted or a sorted T cell fraction (not recorded which). The receptors derive from a male donor with ankylosing spondylitis or in good health (not recorded which).

The chain employs TRBV12-3 or TRBV12-4 and TRBJ1-1; D remains ambiguous. Trimming stripped 7 bases from V and 1 base from J, with 13 bases between. This CDR3 comprises 14 residues. CDR3 region: CASTPKMRNTEAFF. CDR3 bases: TGTGCCAGCACCCCAAAAATGAGGAACACTGAAGCTTTCTTT.

The J gene is TRBJ2-7, the V gene TRBV7-9; 8 positions match TRBD1. J was trimmed by 6 bases and V by 11 bases; bases with no gene match: 12. Germline V gene data show CDR1 as SEHNR and CDR2 as FQNEAQ (reference sequence). The CDR3 spans 13 residues. Written as DNA, the CDR3 is TGTGCCGGCGGGGACAGGCTCGCTGGCGAGCAGTACTTC. Amino acid sequence: CAGGDRLAGEQYF.

V is TRBV28 and J is TRBJ2-5, with 12 bases lining up with TRBD2. CDR3 length: 16 amino acids. Trimming at V came to 6 bases and at J to 2 bases, leaving 7 bases not matched to a gene. Germline V CDR1 and CDR2: MDHEN, SYDVKM. In nucleotides, the CDR3 is TGTGCCAGCAGCTCTCTACTAGCGGGGGGACAAGAGACCCAGTACTTC. Amino acids: CASSSLLAGGQETQYF.

The chain carries TRBV6-2 or TRBV6-3 and TRBJ2-5; 7 bases fit TRBD1. With V trimmed by 5 bases and J by 5 bases, 8 bases remained unmatched. This CDR3 contains 14 residues. From germline, CDR1 is MNHEY and CDR2 SVGEGT. The chain's CDR3 is CASSTTGAWETQYF. CDR3 sequence (DNA): TGTGCCAGCAGTACAACAGGGGCTTGGGAGACCCAGTACTTC.

This chain links TRBV27 with TRBJ1-6; tentatively, D is TRBD1 (6 bases). The CDR3 runs 14 residues. Trimming took 4 bases from V and 7 from J, leaving 11 bases between them. Germline values: CDR1 MNHEY, CDR2 SMNVEV (reference sequence). The CDR3 reads CASSSGDTNSPLHF. The CDR3 DNA reads TGTGCCAGCAGTTCAGGGGACACCAATTCACCCCTCCACTTT.

The rearrangement links TRBV7-6 to TRBJ2-3, with a tentative D call TRBD2 (5 bases). The ends were cut back, 5 bases at V and 6 bases at J, with 15 bases in the middle. CDR1 and CDR2 from the germline V gene are SGHVS and FNYEAQ. The CDR3 totals 14 residues. DNA of the CDR3: TGTGCCAGCAGCACCGGGGTGGCGTTTGATACGCAGTATTTT. It yields the protein CASSTGVAFDTQYF.

This clonotype has more than one count but fewer than ten. The V gene is TRBV4-1, the J gene TRBJ1-6; D is uncertain. The CDR3 is 14 amino acids. Germline loops: CDR1 MGHRA, CDR2 YSYEKL. Trimming removed 4 bases at V and 5 bases at J, with 9 bases between. The CDR3 coding sequence is TGCGCCAGCAGCCGTACAAACGATAATTCACCCCTCCACTTT. It translates to CASSRTNDNSPLHF.

This clonotype was picked up one time. This rearrangement joins TRBV6-5 to TRBJ2-1; D remains unclear. CDR1 MNHEY and CDR2 SVGAGI come from the germline V gene. V lost 0 bases to trimming and J lost 5 bases, with 11 bases between them. The CDR3 is 15 residues long. The CDR3 nucleotides read TGTGCCAGCAGTTACTCAGTTTCGGCTGACAATGAGCAGTTCTTC. The encoded protein is CASSYSVSADNEQFF.

The V and J genes are TRBV29-1 and TRBJ2-2, with D perhaps TRBD1 or TRBD2 (6 bases each). V was trimmed by 6 bases and J by 0 bases, leaving 11 bases between them. The CDR3 length is 14 residues. Germline V lookup: CDR1 SQVTM, CDR2 ANQGSEA. The CDR3 DNA sequence: TGCAGCGTAGGAGGGGGACCGAACACCGGGGAGCTGTTTTTT. This translates into CSVGGGPNTGELFF.

In its sample, this clonotype was seen a few times. The V call is TRBV7-9, the J call TRBJ2-7; no definite D call. The CDR3 consists of 14 residues. V dropped 1 base and J dropped 6 bases, with 13 bases sitting between them. Per the germline V gene, CDR1 is SEHNR and CDR2 is FQNEAQ (reference sequence). The CDR3 DNA reads TGTGCCAGCAGCTTAGAATCAACTCTAGGCGAGCAGTACTTC. Translation: CASSLESTLGEQYF.

The rearrangement uses TRBV12-3 or TRBV12-4 and TRBJ2-2; TRBD2 might be the D (6 bases). Trimming pared 5 bases from V and 3 bases from J, leaving 16 bases between. The length of the CDR3 is 16 residues. CDR3 loop: CASSPAGSPDTGELFF. The CDR3 DNA reads TGTGCCAGCAGTCCCGCCGGGAGCCCGGACACCGGGGAGCTGTTTTTT.

The chain recombines TRBV5-8 with TRBJ2-7; a possible D gene is TRBD2 (5 bases). The V gene's germline CDR1 is SGHTS and CDR2 YDEGEE. The CDR3 consists of 17 residues. V dropped 6 bases and J dropped 0 bases, with 22 bases sitting between them. The CDR3 here is CASTFPTRTFLSYEQYF. The CDR3 nucleotides read TGTGCCAGCACCTTTCCTACCAGGACTTTCCTCTCCTACGAGCAGTACTTC.

The rearrangement links TRBV27 to TRBJ2-3; D may match TRBD1 or TRBD2 (5 bases each). The V gene's germline CDR1 is MNHEY and CDR2 SMNVEV (reference sequence). Trimming stripped 4 bases from V and 5 bases from J, with 16 bases between. This CDR3 contains 15 residues. CDR3 nucleotides: TGTGCCAGCAGTTGGGGCCCGGGGTTAGGAGATACGCAGTATTTT. It yields the protein CASSWGPGLGDTQYF.

This clonotype was counted many times. The chain joins TRBV12-3 or TRBV12-4 to TRBJ2-3; D is unresolved. The CDR3 contains 13 residues. Trimming removed 3 bases from V and 0 bases from J, with 4 bases in between. This CDR3 is CASSLGSTDTQYF. The CDR3 region has the DNA TGTGCCAGCAGTTTGGGGAGCACAGATACGCAGTATTTT.

This clonotype was found a few times. V is TRBV15 and J is TRBJ2-7; TRBD1 matches at 8 bases. This CDR3 spans 14 amino acids. J was trimmed by 4 bases and V by 5 bases; bases with no gene match: 7. CDR1 is LNHNV, CDR2 YYDKDF, per germline (reference sequence). CDR3 nucleotide sequence: TGTGCCACCAGCGCGGACAGGGAGAGGTACGAGCAGTACTTC. Protein: CATSADRERYEQYF.

With regard to this clonotype: At one end the junction does not follow the germline gene, possibly because of a read error. The V call is TRBV11-2, the J call TRBJ1-4; 7 nucleotides agree with TRBD1. In germline, CDR1 is SGHAT, CDR2 FQNNGV. The CDR3 is 17 amino acids. This CDR3 is CASSLDYLQGPGEKLFF. The CDR3 coding sequence is TGTGCCAGCAGCCTAGACTACCTACAGGGGCCGGGCGAAAAACTGTTTTTT.

In its sample, this clonotype was seen many times. The rearrangement joins TRBV4-2 to TRBJ2-7; no firm D call. Per the germline V gene, CDR1 is LGHNA and CDR2 is YNFKEQ. The CDR3 runs to 13 residues. V was cut by 2 bases and J by 3 bases, with 8 bases left in between. CDR3 protein: CASSQPTSYEQYF. In DNA form, the CDR3 reads TGTGCCAGCAGCCAACCAACCAGCTACGAGCAGTACTTC.

The table lists this clonotype with a few counts. This chain links TRBV3-1 with TRBJ2-3, with 7 bases lining up with TRBD2. Germline V gives CDR1 LGHDT, CDR2 YNNKEL (reference sequence). The V gene end was trimmed by 3 bases and the J gene end by 2 bases; junction bases not matched to a gene: 5. The CDR3 has 15 residues. CDR3 in DNA: TGTGCCAGCAGCCATCCGGGACTACACACAGATACGCAGTATTTT. Protein product: CASSHPGLHTDTQYF.

The chain has TRBV29-1 and TRBJ1-1; D not resolved. The CDR3 extends over 12 amino acids. The ends were cut back, 7 bases at V and 1 base at J, with 10 bases in the middle. CDR1 is SQVTM, CDR2 ANQGSEA, per germline. The CDR3, as DNA: TGCAGCGCCGTTCAGTCGAACACTGAAGCTTTCTTT. It encodes CSAVQSNTEAFF.

The CDR3 coding sequence is TGCAGTGCTATTTGGACAGGGAGCTCCTACGAGCAGTACTTC. Amino acids: CSAIWTGSSYEQYF. The rearrangement joins TRBV20-1 to TRBJ2-7; TRBD1 aligns across 8 bases. J was trimmed by 0 bases and V by 4 bases; bases with no gene match: 5. Germline assignment: CDR1 DFQATT and CDR2 SNEGSKA (reference sequence). This CDR3 is built from 14 residues.

The rearrangement joins TRBV7-9 to TRBJ2-7; TRBD1 matches at 7 bases. The CDR3 consists of 16 residues. The junction had 9 bases not matched to a gene; V was cut back by 4 bases and J by 0 bases. Per germline, CDR1 SEHNR and CDR2 FQNEAQ (reference sequence). The CDR3 nucleotides read TGTGCCAGCAGCTCTCGACAAACAGGGGCCTCCTACGAGCAGTACTTC. Translation: CASSSRQTGASYEQYF.

CDR3 bases: TGTGCCAGCAGCCCTAGTGGGCCCCATGAGCAGTTCTTC. Residues: CASSPSGPHEQFF. The chain uses TRBV12-3 or TRBV12-4 and TRBJ2-1; D is undetermined. The length of the CDR3 is 13 residues. Deletions cut 6 bases from V and 8 bases from J, with 14 bases between.

In DNA form, the CDR3 reads TGTGCCAGCAGCCAAGCACTAGCGGGGGGAACCGGGGAGCTGTTTTTT. This codes for CASSQALAGGTGELFF. The chain carries TRBV4-2 and TRBJ2-2; TRBD2 matches at 12 bases. The CDR3 extends over 16 amino acids. Trimming took 1 base from V and 5 from J; bases not matched to a gene: 2. The germline V gene encodes CDR1 LGHNA and CDR2 YNFKEQ.

The V call is TRBV5-6, the J call TRBJ2-5, with 7 positions matching TRBD1. Per the germline V gene, CDR1 is SGHDT and CDR2 is YYEEEE. V lost 6 bases and J lost 5; bases outside the gene matches: 7. This CDR3 has 13 residues. CDR3 amino acids: CASTRQGEETQYF. In nucleotides, the CDR3 is TGTGCCAGCACCAGGCAGGGGGAGGAGACCCAGTACTTC.

On this clonotype: One junction end disagrees with the germline gene, perhaps due to a read error. This chain connects TRBV4-2 to TRBJ2-2; possibly TRBD1 or TRBD2 for D (6 bases each). The CDR3 extends over 17 amino acids. The germline CDR1 and CDR2 sequences are LGHNA and YNFKEQ. The CDR3 loop is CASSEEGGSWLSGELFF. CDR3 DNA sequence: TGTGCCAGCAGCGAAGAGGGGGGAAGCTGGTTGTCCGGGGAGCTGTTTTTT.

This clonotype was observed a handful of times. The chain has TRBV12-5 and TRBJ2-7; D unresolved. Germline V gives CDR1 LGHNT, CDR2 FRNRAP. This CDR3 has 11 amino acids. CDR3 DNA sequence: TGTGCCGGATTGGGCTGTTTCGAGCAGTACTTC. It codes for CAGLGCFEQYF.

This clonotype was seen more than once but under ten times. This rearrangement joins TRBV7-9 to TRBJ2-5; D is ambiguous. V lost 1 base to trimming and J lost 3 bases, with 6 bases between them. In germline, CDR1 is SEHNR, CDR2 FQNEAQ (reference sequence). The CDR3 has 13 residues. This chain's CDR3 is CASSLDGEETQYF. CDR3 DNA: TGTGCCAGCAGCTTAGATGGGGAAGAGACCCAGTACTTC.

J is TRBJ2-4 and V is TRBV6-5; 9 bases line up with TRBD2. Unmatched junction bases numbered 4, after V lost 2 bases and J lost 8 bases. There are 14 residues in the CDR3. The germline CDR1 and CDR2 sequences are MNHEY and SVGAGI. The CDR3 sequence: CASSYRLAEDIQYF. In DNA form, the CDR3 reads TGTGCCAGCAGTTACCGACTAGCGGAGGACATTCAGTACTTC.